Listed here is a single T cell receptor beta chain. Its antigen is undetermined. Time point specified: cycle 4 day 1 (C4D1), after 6 weeks of nivolumab. Relapse after autologous stem cell transplantation occurred in every patient, and brentuximab vedotin exposure varied. Assay: immunoSEQ multiplex PCR; the TCRdb copy retains only in-frame clones and omits some. The repertoire holds tens of thousands of clones, with approximately 80% as singletons. These data come from a study of PD-1 blockade in classical Hodgkin lymphoma. The study, taken as a whole, reports: Complete responders started with a diversity level that resembled newly diagnosed patients at baseline. The CD4+ diversity rise by C4D1 was clearest in complete responders.

The V gene's germline CDR1 is MNHNS and CDR2 SASEGT. V shed 2 bases and J 4 bases; nucleotides not matched to a gene: 7. This CDR3 spans 15 amino acids. This receptor was obtained from a human donor with classical Hodgkin lymphoma. This rearrangement joins TRBV6-1 to TRBJ2-7, with 8 bases identical to TRBD1. The specimen was peripheral blood mononuclear cells (PBMCs), collected before the fourth cycle of nivolumab. CDR3 coding DNA: TGTGCCAGCAGTGAATTGGGCAGGGGGCGGTACGAGCAGTACTTC. Amino acid sequence: CASSELGRGRYEQYF.